This T cell receptor beta chain was found in a study of T-cell memory formation after mild COVID-19. Study outcomes and limitations: Clones from the second wave (peaking day 37) had unconfirmed SARS-CoV-2 specificity.

cDNA libraries for TCR alpha and TCR beta, carrying sample barcodes and UMIs, came from 5'RACE with constant-segment primers. From the 5' RACE reads, TCRdb called clonotypes with MiXCR, one entry per CDR3 protein. Here the sample spans about 250,000 distinct CDR3 sequences, more than 15% being singletons. Trimming removed 8 bases from V and 1 base from J, with 14 bases in between. Germline V gives CDR1 SEHNR, CDR2 FQNEAQ (reference sequence). The CDR3 covers 14 residues. The table lists this clonotype with a count of one. The antigen is unknown. The chain couples TRBV7-9 to TRBJ1-1; D is unclear. Sample: PBMCs or a T cell subset sorted from them (not recorded which). This clonotype originated in a man aged 18 to 30 who had mild COVID-19 (a few samples of this study predate the infection). Cell type and time point are not known. The CDR3 DNA sequence: TGTGCCAGCGCCCTAGGAATAACGAACACTGAAGCTTTCTTT. Protein product: CASALGITNTEAFF.